This T cell receptor beta chain came from a study of post-analysis software for immune sequencing data. Overall study: Some patients lacked subtype; others had relapsing-remitting, secondary progressive or progressive-relapsing disease.

Study findings and constraints: The F measure placed samples prepared in the same batch into strongly shared clusters. There was significantly lower normalized Chao1 diversity in multiple sclerosis patients than in controls.

This clonotype came up many times. As yet, its antigen is unknown. Unique molecular identifiers were built into the TCR beta cDNA libraries. Once about 0.85 to 11 million T cells were used, a few hundred thousand cDNA molecules resulted. MiXCR, run by TCRdb on the PCR reads, gives a single entry per CDR3 protein. The sample has some 260,000 distinct CDR3 sequences, 30% to 45% seen once. Sequences were obtained from blood. This sequence was found in a girl aged 10 to 17 with multiple sclerosis.

The CDR3 DNA sequence: TGCAGCGCTACGGGACGCCTCCTTAATGAAAAACTGTTTTTT. It codes for CSATGRLLNEKLFF. The V and J genes are TRBV29-1 and TRBJ1-4; D is perhaps TRBD1 (5 bases). The V gene's germline CDR1 is SQVTM and CDR2 ANQGSEA. V dropped 7 bases and J dropped 4 bases, with 16 bases sitting between them. The CDR3 consists of 14 residues.